This TCR beta chain was identified in a study of cytomegalovirus exposure and HLA in healthy donors. Germline values: CDR1 MRHNA, CDR2 SNTAGT. The ends were cut back, 6 bases at V and 7 bases at J, with 13 bases in the middle. The CDR3 runs 14 residues. In the PCR, 60 Vbeta and 13 Jbeta primers were used. Measured with immunoSEQ multiplex PCR; TCRdb has only the in-frame clones, and not every one. The repertoire holds about 100,000 clones, with about 75% as singletons. The sequenced material came from PBMCs. This TCR was recovered from a man in his forties or fifties in good health and CMV-seropositive. The chain has TRBV6-4 and TRBJ1-6, with D perhaps TRBD1 (5 bases). Here the CDR3 reads CASSARQGNSPLHF. CDR3 in DNA: TGTGCCAGCAGCGCCCGGCAGGGCAATTCACCCCTCCACTTT.